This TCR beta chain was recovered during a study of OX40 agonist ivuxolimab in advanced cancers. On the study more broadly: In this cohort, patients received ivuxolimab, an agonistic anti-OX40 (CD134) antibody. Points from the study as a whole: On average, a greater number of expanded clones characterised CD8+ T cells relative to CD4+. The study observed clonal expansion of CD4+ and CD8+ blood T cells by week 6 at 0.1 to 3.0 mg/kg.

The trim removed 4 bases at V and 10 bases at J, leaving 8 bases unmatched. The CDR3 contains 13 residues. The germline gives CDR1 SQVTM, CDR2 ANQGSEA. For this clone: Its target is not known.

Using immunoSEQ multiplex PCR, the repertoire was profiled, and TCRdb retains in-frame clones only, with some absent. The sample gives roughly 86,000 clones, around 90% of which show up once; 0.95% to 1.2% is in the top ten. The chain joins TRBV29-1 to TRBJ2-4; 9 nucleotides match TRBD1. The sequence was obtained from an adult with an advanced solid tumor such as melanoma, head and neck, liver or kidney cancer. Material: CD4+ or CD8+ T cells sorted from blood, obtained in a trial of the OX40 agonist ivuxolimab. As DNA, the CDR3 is TGCAGCGTTGCTGGGACAGGGACCCATATTCAGTACTTC. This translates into CSVAGTGTHIQYF.